This T cell receptor (beta chain) was observed in a study of blood T cell repertoires in COVID-19. Turning to the study itself: T cells, B-cell-depleted T cells, or PBMCs supplied cDNA or gDNA.

The V gene's germline CDR1 is MNHEY and CDR2 SVGAGI. This CDR3 has 13 residues. Trimming pared 4 bases from V and 5 bases from J, leaving 9 bases between. As processed by the authors: Reference gene primer amplification gave nucleated cell count estimates. Assay used: immunoSEQ multiplex PCR; TCRdb lists only in-frame clones, some missing. V and J calls and clone size are copied from that table; D and trimming were computed from the DNA. This table holds 85,000 to 100,000 clones, 90% found once. This chain connects TRBV6-5 to TRBJ1-5; no clear D. Material for sequencing was peripheral blood. The clonotype comes from a man in his 60s with acute or convalescent COVID-19. The DNA of the CDR3 is TGTGCCAGCAGTTCAGACACTGATCAGCCCCAGCATTTT. Encoded protein: CASSSDTDQPQHF.